The 10 T cell receptor beta chains below were found in one sample sequenced in a study of T-cell reconstitution after alpha-beta-depleted transplantation in children. A library of TCRbeta sequences, prepared with unique molecular identifiers, was generated. One entry per CDR3 protein, called by TCRdb with MiXCR from the PCR reads. The table has a few hundred thousand distinct CDR3 sequences, 25% to 30% seen once. The specimen was PBMCs, collected before TCRalphabeta/CD19-depleted stem cell transplant. The receptors originated from a boy younger than two with Wiskott-Aldrich syndrome, due to receive a stem cell transplant.

This clonotype was detected a few times. This chain connects TRBV20-1 to TRBJ1-6; a weak D match, TRBD1 (5 bases). The germline V gene has CDR1 DFQATT and CDR2 SNEGSKA (reference sequence). The CDR3 totals 15 residues. Trimming pared 0 bases from V and 7 bases from J, leaving 13 bases between. CDR3 nucleotide sequence: TGCAGTGCTAGAGAGGCAGGGTTGTTGAATTCACCCCTCCACTTT. Encoded protein: CSAREAGLLNSPLHF.

This clonotype was observed a handful of times. The chain uses TRBV12-3 or TRBV12-4 and TRBJ2-5; 16 bases match TRBD2. The CDR3 has 14 amino acids. The V segment lost 5 bases and the J segment 9 bases; nucleotides outside the gene matches: 3. CDR3 sequence: CASSLGTSGRAQYF. In DNA form, the CDR3 reads TGTGCCAGCAGTCTCGGGACTAGCGGGAGGGCCCAGTACTTC.

The chain employs TRBV5-1 and TRBJ2-2; 7 bases match TRBD1. V lost 4 bases to trimming and J lost 6 bases; unmatched junction nucleotides: 9. Germline CDR1 SGHRS, CDR2 YFSETQ. The CDR3 runs 15 residues. The CDR3 sequence: CASSRSTQGSGELFF. CDR3 bases: TGCGCCAGCAGCCGATCGACACAGGGGTCCGGGGAGCTGTTTTTT.

This clonotype occurred a few times. The rearrangement joins TRBV5-1 to TRBJ1-5; a possible D gene is TRBD1 (5 bases). The CDR3 runs 16 residues. V lost 6 bases, J lost 0 bases, and 16 bases lay in between. The germline V gene encodes CDR1 SGHRS and CDR2 YFSETQ. CDR3 region: CASTLGTVYSNQPQHF. The CDR3 DNA sequence: TGCGCCAGCACCCTGGGGACCGTATATAGCAATCAGCCCCAGCATTTT.

This chain connects TRBV15 to TRBJ2-1; TRBD1 aligns across 10 bases. The V gene's germline CDR1 is LNHNV and CDR2 YYDKDF (reference sequence). CDR3 length: 21 amino acids. After removal of 0 bases from V and 1 base from J, the junction contained 15 bases not matched to a gene. The CDR3 sequence is CATSREPRGPTGGESYNEQFF. The CDR3 bases are TGTGCCACCAGCAGAGAACCCCGAGGCCCGACAGGGGGCGAGTCCTACAATGAGCAGTTCTTC.

This chain links TRBV15 with TRBJ1-2; tentative D call: TRBD1 (5 bases). Looked up from germline, CDR1 is LNHNV and CDR2 is YYDKDF (reference sequence). Trimming shortened V by 4 bases and J by 4 bases, and 19 bases separated the two germline ends. The CDR3 has 16 amino acids. CDR3 sequence (DNA): TGTGCCACCAGCACGACCCCGCAAGCTGGGGCCTATGGCTACACCTTC. This codes for CATSTTPQAGAYGYTF.

This chain connects TRBV20-1 to TRBJ2-7; 9 bases line up with TRBD1. This CDR3 region has 15 residues. The germline V gene has CDR1 DFQATT and CDR2 SNEGSKA (reference sequence). The V gene end was trimmed by 0 bases and the J gene end by 2 bases; junction bases not matched to a gene: 5. The CDR3 here is CSARDDRGYPYEQYF. In DNA form, the CDR3 reads TGCAGTGCTAGAGATGACAGGGGGTACCCCTACGAGCAGTACTTC.

V gene TRBV3-1 combines with J gene TRBJ2-3; D not certain. Germline assignment: CDR1 LGHDT and CDR2 YNNKEL (reference sequence). The V end was cut by 3 bases, the J end by 6 bases, with 13 bases between. CDR3 length equals 14 residues. The DNA of the CDR3 is TGTGCCAGCAGCCAGTGGCCAGTTCAGGATACGCAGTATTTT. This gives the protein CASSQWPVQDTQYF.

This sequence joins TRBV11-2 and TRBJ1-6; 7 nucleotides align to TRBD1. There are 16 residues in the CDR3. Losses at the gene ends were 0 bases for V and 10 bases for J; bases not matched to a gene: 9. Germline V gene lookup returns CDR1 SGHAT and CDR2 FQNNGV. CDR3 sequence: CASSLEGTEKRSPLHF. DNA of the CDR3: TGTGCCAGCAGCTTAGAAGGGACAGAAAAAAGGTCACCCCTCCACTTT.

This clonotype has just a few counts. The CDR3 spells CAISESNLPGPYEQYF. CDR3 sequence (DNA): TGTGCCATCAGTGAGTCGAACCTTCCAGGCCCCTACGAGCAGTACTTC. The chain carries TRBV10-3 and TRBJ2-7; D is undetermined. V was cut by 0 bases and J by 2 bases, with 14 bases left in between. Per the germline V gene, CDR1 is ENHRY and CDR2 is SYGVKD. The CDR3 is 16 amino acids.